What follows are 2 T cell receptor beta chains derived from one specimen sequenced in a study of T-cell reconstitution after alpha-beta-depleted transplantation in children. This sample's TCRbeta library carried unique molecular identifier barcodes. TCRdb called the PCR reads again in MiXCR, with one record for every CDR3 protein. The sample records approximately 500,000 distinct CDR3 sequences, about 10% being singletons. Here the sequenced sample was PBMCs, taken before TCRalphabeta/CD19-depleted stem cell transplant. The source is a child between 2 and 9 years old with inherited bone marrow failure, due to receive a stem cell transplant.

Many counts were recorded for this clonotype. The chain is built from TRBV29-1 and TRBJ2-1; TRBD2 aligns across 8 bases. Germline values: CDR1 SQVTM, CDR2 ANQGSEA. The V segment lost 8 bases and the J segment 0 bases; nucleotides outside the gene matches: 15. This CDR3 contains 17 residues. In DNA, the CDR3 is TGCAGCCCCAAATTGGGAGAGCGGGAGAGCTCCTACAATGAGCAGTTCTTC. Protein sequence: CSPKLGERESSYNEQFF.

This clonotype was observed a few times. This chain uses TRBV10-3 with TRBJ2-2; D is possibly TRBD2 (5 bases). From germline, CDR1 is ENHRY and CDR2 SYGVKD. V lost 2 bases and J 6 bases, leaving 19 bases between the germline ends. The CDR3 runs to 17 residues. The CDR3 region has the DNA TGTGCCATCAGTGAGAACCGCGATCTACTAGTCCCCGGGGAGCTGTTTTTT. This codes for CAISENRDLLVPGELFF.